The rows below give T cell receptor beta chains drawn from one sample of a study of beta chain features in type 1 diabetes. TCRdb's copy holds only in-frame clones and misses some; the assay was immunoSEQ multiplex PCR. The table includes 850,000 to 900,000 clones, roughly 17% detected once. The sequenced material came from naive CD4+ T cells from blood. Receptor source: a woman younger than 35 in good health. CDR3s include the opening cysteine and the closing phenylalanine or tryptophan. Fields, in order: D gene, clone size, V gene, J gene, CDR3 protein, CDR3 DNA. The D gene is left open where the match is weak. Clone sizes are given selectively: once, few, many, or a class where the clone is expanded.

NA,few,TRBV18,TRBJ2-7,CASSPDKGSYEQYF,TGTGCCAGCTCACCGGATAAGGGGTCCTACGAGCAGTACTTC
TRBD2,NA,TRBV5-4,TRBJ2-2,CASSLGLAGVSGELFF,TGTGCCAGCAGCTTGGGGTTAGCGGGAGTTAGCGGGGAGCTGTTTTTT
TRBD2,few,TRBV4-2,TRBJ2-1,CASSQDGTSGHNEQFF,TGTGCCAGCAGCCAAGATGGGACTAGCGGGCACAATGAGCAGTTCTTC
NA,few,TRBV4-1,TRBJ1-5,CASSQGGRNNWGNQPQHF,TGCGCCAGCAGCCAAGGGGGAAGGAACAACTGGGGCAATCAGCCCCAGCATTTT
NA,NA,TRBV6-5,TRBJ1-2,CASSTGFYGYTF,TGTGCCAGCAGTACAGGGTTCTATGGCTACACCTTC
TRBD1,few,TRBV2,TRBJ2-3,CASSITGGYGTDTQYF,TGTGCCAGCAGTATCACAGGGGGCTACGGCACAGATACGCAGTATTTT
TRBD1,NA,TRBV6-1,TRBJ2-3,CASSQTGGYTQYF,TGTGCCAGCAGTCAGACAGGGGGTTATACGCAGTATTTT
NA,few,TRBV7-9,TRBJ2-7,CATMTLTYEQYF,TGTGCCACCATGACACTCACCTACGAGCAGTACTTC
NA,NA,TRBV28,TRBJ1-4,CASTGFKEKLFF,TGTGCCAGTACAGGGTTTAAAGAAAAACTGTTTTTT
TRBD2,NA,TRBV4-2,TRBJ2-3,CASSPSWGLAGTTDTQYF,TGTGCCAGCAGCCCAAGTTGGGGACTAGCGGGAACCACAGATACGCAGTATTTT
NA,NA,TRBV19,TRBJ2-1,CASSIRQGTYNEQFF,TGTGCCAGTAGTATAAGGCAGGGAACCTACAATGAGCAGTTCTTC
NA,NA,TRBV11-2,TRBJ2-1,CASSLEERSSYNEQFF,TGTGCCAGCAGCTTAGAGGAGCGGAGCTCCTACAATGAGCAGTTCTTC
NA,many,TRBV21-1,TRBJ2-4,CASSRDPLAKNIQYF,TGTGCCAGCAGCCGGGACCCGCTAGCCAAAAACATTCAGTACTTC
NA,few,TRBV7-2,TRBJ1-1,CASSSRSNTEAFF,TGTGCCAGCAGCTCCCGAAGTAACACTGAAGCTTTCTTT
NA,NA,TRBV7-2,TRBJ1-1,CASSMNPTAEAFF,TGTGCCAGCAGCATGAACCCGACAGCTGAAGCTTTCTTT
NA,few,TRBV27,TRBJ2-1,CASSLFTGSEQFF,TGTGCCAGCAGCCTCTTCACAGGGTCGGAGCAGTTCTTC
TRBD2,NA,TRBV5-6,TRBJ2-7,CASSRGLAGAPEQYF,TGTGCCAGCAGCAGAGGACTAGCGGGAGCCCCGGAGCAGTACTTC
NA,NA,TRBV27,TRBJ2-2,CASSRPSGGGPVGELFF,TGTGCCAGCAGCCGCCCCTCGGGGGGCGGCCCCGTAGGGGAGCTGTTTTTT
NA,few,TRBV18,TRBJ2-2,CASSPPGQANTGELFF,TGTGCCAGCTCACCACCGGGCCAGGCGAACACCGGGGAGCTGTTTTTT
TRBD2,few,TRBV19,TRBJ2-1,CASMTSDEQFF,TGTGCCAGTATGACTAGCGATGAGCAGTTCTTC
TRBD2,few,TRBV7-2,TRBJ2-5,CASSHSSGYQETQYF,TGTGCCAGCAGCCACTCTAGCGGGTACCAAGAGACCCAGTACTTC
NA,few,TRBV11-1,TRBJ2-7,CASSLDVSRAYEQYF,TGTGCCAGCAGCTTAGATGTCAGCAGGGCCTACGAGCAGTACTTC
NA,few,TRBV28,TRBJ1-2,CASSPGTPSNYGYTF,TGTGCCAGCAGCCCCGGGACACCCTCTAACTATGGCTACACCTTC
NA,NA,TRBV11-3,TRBJ2-3,CASSLVSGDTQYF,TGTGCCAGCAGCTTAGTAAGTGGAGATACGCAGTATTTT
NA,NA,TRBV5-1,TRBJ2-7,CASSRTGTSSYEQYF,TGCGCCAGCAGCCGAACAGGAACAAGCTCCTACGAGCAGTACTTC
NA,NA,TRBV4-2,TRBJ2-6,CASSQAGANVLTF,TGTGCCAGCAGCCAGGCTGGGGCCAACGTCCTGACTTTC
NA,NA,TRBV9,TRBJ1-1,CASSVAPVNTEAFF,TGTGCCAGCAGCGTAGCTCCAGTAAACACTGAAGCTTTCTTT
NA,NA,TRBV7-8,TRBJ2-3,CASSSGTSTDTQYF,TGTGCCAGCAGCTCCGGGACTAGCACAGATACGCAGTATTTT
TRBD1,few,TRBV7-2,TRBJ2-7,CASSRGTGYEQYF,TGTGCCAGCAGCAGAGGGACAGGCTACGAGCAGTACTTC
NA,NA,TRBV6-5,TRBJ2-5,CASSRGQPRQETQYF,TGTGCCAGCAGCCGCGGACAGCCTAGACAAGAGACCCAGTACTTC
NA,few,TRBV2,TRBJ2-3,CASIRDLTDTQYF,TGTGCCAGCATCCGGGACCTCACAGATACGCAGTATTTT